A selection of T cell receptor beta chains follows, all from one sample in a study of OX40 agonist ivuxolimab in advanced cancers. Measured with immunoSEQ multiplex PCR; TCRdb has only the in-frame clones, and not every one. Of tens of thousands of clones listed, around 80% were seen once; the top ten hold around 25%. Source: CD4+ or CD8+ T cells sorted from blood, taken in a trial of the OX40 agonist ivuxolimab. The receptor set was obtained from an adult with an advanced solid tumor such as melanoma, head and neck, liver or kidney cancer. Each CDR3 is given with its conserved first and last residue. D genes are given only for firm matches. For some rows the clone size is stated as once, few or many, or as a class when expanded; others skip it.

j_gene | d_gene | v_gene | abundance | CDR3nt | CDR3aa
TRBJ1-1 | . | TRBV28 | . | TGTGCCAGCAGTTTGGGAGGGGCAGCCGGAGGGTGGGGCACTGAAGCTTTCTTT | CASSLGGAAGGWGTEAFF
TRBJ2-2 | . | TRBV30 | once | TGTGCCTGGAGTGTACTTAACACCGGGGAGCTGTTTTTT | CAWSVLNTGELFF
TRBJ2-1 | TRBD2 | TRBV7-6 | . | TGTGCCAGCAGCACCCTGGAGGGAGGGAATGAGCAGTTCTTC | CASSTLEGGNEQFF
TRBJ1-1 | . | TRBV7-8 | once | TGTGCCAGCAGCCCGCCCCTCGCAGGGAAATCTGAAGCTTTCTTT | CASSPPLAGKSEAFF
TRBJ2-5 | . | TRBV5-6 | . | TGTGCCAGCACCTTCGGGAGGGGGCTGGTCGAGACCCAGTACTTC | CASTFGRGLVETQYF
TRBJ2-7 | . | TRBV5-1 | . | TGCGCCAGCTGGGCATTGGGCGAGCAGTACTTC | CASWALGEQYF
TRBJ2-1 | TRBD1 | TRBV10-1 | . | TGCGCCAGCAGTGCCGGGACAGGGGGATTCTACAATGAGCAGTTCTTC | CASSAGTGGFYNEQFF
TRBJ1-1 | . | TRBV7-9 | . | TGTGCCAGCAGCTTAGAGAGGGTTCAGTCATCAACTGAAGCTTTCTTT | CASSLERVQSSTEAFF
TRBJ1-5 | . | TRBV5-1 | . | TGCGCCAGCAGCTTGGGCAGGGAAGAGCCCCAGCATTTT | CASSLGREEPQHF
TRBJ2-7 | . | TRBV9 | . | TGTGCCAGCAGCGTAACCCCCGGGGCGAACTACGAGCAGTACTTC | CASSVTPGANYEQYF
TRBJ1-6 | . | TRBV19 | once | TGTGCCAGTAGTATCGGGGCTGGAAGGGATGCACCCCTCCACTTT | CASSIGAGRDAPLHF
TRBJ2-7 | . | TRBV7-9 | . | TGTGCCAGCAGCTTAGACCCATTTTCCTACGAGCAGTACTTC | CASSLDPFSYEQYF
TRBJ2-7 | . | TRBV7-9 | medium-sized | TGTGCCAGCAGCTTTATGGGGGGCGCAAGTCCCTACGAGCAGTACTTC | CASSFMGGASPYEQYF
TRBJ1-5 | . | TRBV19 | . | TGTGCCAGTATGGGTTGGGCTCAGCCCCAGCATTTT | CASMGWAQPQHF
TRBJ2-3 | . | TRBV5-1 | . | TGCGCCAGCAGCCTCCAAGCTCAGCTAAATACGCAGTATTTT | CASSLQAQLNTQYF
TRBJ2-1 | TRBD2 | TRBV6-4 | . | TGTGCCAGCAGTGAGCTAGCGGGGCTGATTAATGAGCAGTTCTTC | CASSELAGLINEQFF
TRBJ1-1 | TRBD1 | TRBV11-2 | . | TGTGCCAGCAGCTCTTACCCACACTCCCCGACAGGGTCGGCTTTCTTT | CASSSYPHSPTGSAFF
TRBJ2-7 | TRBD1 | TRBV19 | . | TGTGCCAGTAGTATAACGCCAGGGGGAAACGAGCAGTACTTC | CASSITPGGNEQYF
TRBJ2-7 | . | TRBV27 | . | TGTGCCAGCAGTTTAGGGGGCGGCACTACCTACGAGCAGTACTTC | CASSLGGGTTYEQYF
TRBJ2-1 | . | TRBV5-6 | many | TGTGCCAGCAGCTTGGGTCCGGGACTGTACAATGAGCAGTTCTTC | CASSLGPGLYNEQFF
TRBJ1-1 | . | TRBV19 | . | TGTGCCAGTAGTATTGGTGGGGGAATGAACACTGAAGCTTTCTTT | CASSIGGGMNTEAFF
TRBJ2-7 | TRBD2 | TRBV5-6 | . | TGTGCCAGCAGCTTGGCCGGCAGGGAGGGCGACGAGCAGTACTTC | CASSLAGREGDEQYF
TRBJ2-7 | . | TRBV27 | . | TGTGCCAGCAGTTTAGGGCCGCACAGCTCCTACGAGCAGTACTTC | CASSLGPHSSYEQYF
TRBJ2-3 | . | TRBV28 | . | TGTGCCAGCAGGGTAGAGATGGGGACGGATACGCAGTATTTT | CASRVEMGTDTQYF
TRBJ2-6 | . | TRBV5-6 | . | TGTGCCAGCAGCTCCGGGACCTCTGGGGCCAACGTCCTGACTTTC | CASSSGTSGANVLTF
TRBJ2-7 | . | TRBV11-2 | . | TGTGCCAGCAGCTTAGGGGGCTGGGATTACGAGCAGTACTTC | CASSLGGWDYEQYF
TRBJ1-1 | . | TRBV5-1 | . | TGCGCCAGCAGCTTGGCTCCTGGGGACACTGAAGCTTTCTTT | CASSLAPGDTEAFF
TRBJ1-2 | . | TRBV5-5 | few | TGTGCCAGCAACCCAGCTGGAAACTATGGCTACACCTTC | CASNPAGNYGYTF
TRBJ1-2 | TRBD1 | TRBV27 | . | TGTGCCAGCGGGCAGGGGACAGGGAACTATGGCTACACCTTC | CASGQGTGNYGYTF
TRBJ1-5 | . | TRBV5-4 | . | TGTGCCAGCATCCAAGGTGTCGATGGCAATCAGCCCCAGCATTTT | CASIQGVDGNQPQHF
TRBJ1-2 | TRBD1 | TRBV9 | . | TGTGCCAGCAAAGCCAAGGGACAGGGGAGGGGAGGCTACACCTTC | CASKAKGQGRGGYTF
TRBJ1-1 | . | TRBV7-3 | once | TGTGCCAGCAGCTTAACTGGGGTGGGGATCACTGAAGCTTTCTTT | CASSLTGVGITEAFF
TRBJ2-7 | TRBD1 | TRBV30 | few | TGTGCCTGGAGTGTAGAGGCAGGGGGATCCTACGAGCAGTACTTC | CAWSVEAGGSYEQYF
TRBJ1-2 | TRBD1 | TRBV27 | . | TGTGCCAGCAGTGCACAGGGGGGGTTCTATGGCTACACCTTC | CASSAQGGFYGYTF
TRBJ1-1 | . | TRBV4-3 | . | TGCGCCAGCAGCCAAGTCCGGGGGGGGACTGAAGCTTTCTTT | CASSQVRGGTEAFF
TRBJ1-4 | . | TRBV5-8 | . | TGTGCCAGCAGCTTGTTTGGTCAGGCAACTGAAAAACTGTTTTTT | CASSLFGQATEKLFF
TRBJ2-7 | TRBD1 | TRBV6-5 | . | TGTGCCAGCAGTTACGGACAGGGGGCCTTCGAGCAGTACTTC | CASSYGQGAFEQYF
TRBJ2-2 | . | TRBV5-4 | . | TGTGCCAGTGGGAACACCGGGGAGCTGTTTTTT | CASGNTGELFF
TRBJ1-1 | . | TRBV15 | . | TGTGCCACCAGCAGAGGCAGGCGTGCTTTCTTT | CATSRGRRAFF
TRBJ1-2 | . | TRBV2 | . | TGTGCCAGCAGTGTAAGACAGGCCCCCGAGGGACCTCTAGACTATGGCTACACCTTC | CASSVRQAPEGPLDYGYTF
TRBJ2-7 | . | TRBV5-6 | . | TGTGCCAGCAGCTTCGGCAGTCCTCACAAAGGGTACTTC | CASSFGSPHKGYF
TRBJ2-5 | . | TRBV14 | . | TGTGCCAGCAGCCCCAGAGTTCAAGAGACCCAGTACTTC | CASSPRVQETQYF
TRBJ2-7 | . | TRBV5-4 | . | TGTGCCAGCAGCTTAGGGCAGGGCACCGAGCAGTACTTC | CASSLGQGTEQYF
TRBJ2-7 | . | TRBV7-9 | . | TGTGCCAGCAGTCCCGTCGGCGTGGGCGACGAGCAGTACTTC | CASSPVGVGDEQYF
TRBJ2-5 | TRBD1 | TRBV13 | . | TGTGCCAGCAGCGCACAGGGGGCGGGGGAGCAGTACTTC | CASSAQGAGEQYF
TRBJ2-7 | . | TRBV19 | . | TGTGCCAGTAGTCCAGGTCTCACCTACGAGCAGTACTTC | CASSPGLTYEQYF
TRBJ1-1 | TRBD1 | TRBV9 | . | TGTGCCAGCAGCGTAACCGGGACAGGGGTCGAAAACACTGAAGCTTTCTTT | CASSVTGTGVENTEAFF
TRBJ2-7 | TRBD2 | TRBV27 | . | TGTGCCAGCAGTTTAGGACTAGCAACCGAGCAGTACTTC | CASSLGLATEQYF
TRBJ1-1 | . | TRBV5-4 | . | TGTGCCAGCAGCTCTAGGGCCACTGAAGCTTTCTTT | CASSSRATEAFF
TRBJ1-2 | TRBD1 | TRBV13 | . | TGTGCCAGCAGCTTCCGTCCGGGACAGGGGGCCTATGGCTACACCTTC | CASSFRPGQGAYGYTF
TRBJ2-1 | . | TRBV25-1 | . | TGTGCCAGCAGTGAGGAAGGGGGTGAAAGCAATGAGCAGTTCTTC | CASSEEGGESNEQFF
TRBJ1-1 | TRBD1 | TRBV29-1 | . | TGCAGCGCCGGGACAGGGGCGGGAGCTTTCTTT | CSAGTGAGAFF
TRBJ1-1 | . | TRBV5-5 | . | TGTGCCAGCAGCTTGTCAGGGCGCCCTGAAGCTTTCTTT | CASSLSGRPEAFF
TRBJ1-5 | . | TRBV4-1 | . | TGCGCCAGCAGCCAAGATCCGGGCAGCGCTAGCAATCAGCCCCAGCATTTT | CASSQDPGSASNQPQHF